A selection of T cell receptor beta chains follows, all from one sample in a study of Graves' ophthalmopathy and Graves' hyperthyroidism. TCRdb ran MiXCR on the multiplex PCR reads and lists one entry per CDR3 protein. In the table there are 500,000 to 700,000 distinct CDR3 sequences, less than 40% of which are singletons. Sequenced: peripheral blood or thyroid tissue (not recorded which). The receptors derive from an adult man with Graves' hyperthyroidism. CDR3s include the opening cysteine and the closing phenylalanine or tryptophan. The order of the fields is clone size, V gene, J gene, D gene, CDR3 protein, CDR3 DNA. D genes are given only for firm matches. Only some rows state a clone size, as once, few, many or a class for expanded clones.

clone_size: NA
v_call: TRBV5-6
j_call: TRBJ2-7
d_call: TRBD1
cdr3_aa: CASSLGQGWAYEQYF
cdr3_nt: TGTGCCAGCAGCTTGGGACAGGGGTGGGCCTACGAGCAGTACTTC

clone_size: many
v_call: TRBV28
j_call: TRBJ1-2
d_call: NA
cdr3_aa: CASSLIPGVDGYTF
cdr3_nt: TGTGCCAGCAGTTTAATCCCAGGGGTCGACGGCTACACCTTC

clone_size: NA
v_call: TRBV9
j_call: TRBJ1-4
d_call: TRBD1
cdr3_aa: CASTSGGSNEKLFF
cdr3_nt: TGTGCCAGCACCTCAGGGGGATCTAATGAAAAACTGTTTTTT

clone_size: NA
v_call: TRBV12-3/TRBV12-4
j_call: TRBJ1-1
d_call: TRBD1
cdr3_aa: CASSLRTGTGVGRTEAFF
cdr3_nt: TGTGCCAGCAGTCTCCGAACCGGGACAGGGGTTGGGAGGACTGAAGCTTTCTTT

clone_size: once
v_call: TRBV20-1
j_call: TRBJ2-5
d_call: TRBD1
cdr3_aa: CSARVPLRVGTGGRNGTQETQYF
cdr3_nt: TGCAGTGCTAGAGTTCCCCTCCGAGTCGGGACAGGGGGAAGGAATGGGACCCAAGAGACCCAGTACTTC

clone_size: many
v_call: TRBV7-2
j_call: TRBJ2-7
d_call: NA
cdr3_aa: CASSLGYRATYEQYF
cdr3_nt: TGTGCCAGCAGCTTAGGGTACAGGGCGACCTACGAGCAGTACTTC

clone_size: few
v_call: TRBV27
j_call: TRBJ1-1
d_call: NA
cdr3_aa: CASRIQALGDTEAFF
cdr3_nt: TGTGCCAGCAGAATACAGGCCCTGGGGGACACTGAAGCTTTCTTT

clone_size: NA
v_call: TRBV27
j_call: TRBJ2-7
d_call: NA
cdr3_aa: CASSVTGRYEQYF
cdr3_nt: TGTGCCAGCTCTGTGACAGGAAGATACGAGCAGTACTTC

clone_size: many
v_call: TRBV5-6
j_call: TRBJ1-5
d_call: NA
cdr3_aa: CASSPRQDNQPQHF
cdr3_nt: TGTGCCAGCAGCCCCCGACAGGACAATCAGCCCCAGCATTTT

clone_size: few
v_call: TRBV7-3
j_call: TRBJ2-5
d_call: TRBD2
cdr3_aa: CASSQGEGPQETQYF
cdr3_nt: TGTGCCAGCAGCCAAGGGGAGGGACCGCAAGAGACCCAGTACTTC

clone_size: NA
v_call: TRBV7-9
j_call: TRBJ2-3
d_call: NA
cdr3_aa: CASSTPGTPDTQYF
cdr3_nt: TGTGCCAGCAGTACTCCCGGGACGCCAGATACGCAGTATTTT

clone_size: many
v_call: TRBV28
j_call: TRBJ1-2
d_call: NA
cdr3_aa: CASSNDRGYTF
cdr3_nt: TGTGCCAGCAGTAACGACCGGGGCTACACCTTC

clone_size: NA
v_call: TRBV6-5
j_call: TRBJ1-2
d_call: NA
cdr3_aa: CASSYSGDPKGYTF
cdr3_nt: TGTGCCAGCAGTTACTCGGGGGACCCGAAAGGCTACACCTTC

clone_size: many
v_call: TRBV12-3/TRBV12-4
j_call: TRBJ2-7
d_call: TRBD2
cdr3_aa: CASSPRTSGTSDF
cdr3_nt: TGTGCCAGCAGTCCGCGTACTAGCGGGACTTCGGACTTC

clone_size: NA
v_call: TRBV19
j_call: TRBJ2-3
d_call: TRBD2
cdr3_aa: CASSPTSGGTDTQYF
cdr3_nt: TGTGCCAGTAGTCCGACTAGCGGGGGCACAGATACGCAGTATTTT

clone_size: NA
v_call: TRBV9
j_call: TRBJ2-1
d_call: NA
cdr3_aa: CASSVNNEQFF
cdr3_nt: TGTGCCAGCAGCGTTAACAATGAGCAGTTCTTC

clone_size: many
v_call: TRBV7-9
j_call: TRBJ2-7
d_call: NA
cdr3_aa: CASSPSRGLTYEQYF
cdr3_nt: TGTGCCAGCAGCCCATCCCGTGGACTAACCTACGAGCAGTACTTC

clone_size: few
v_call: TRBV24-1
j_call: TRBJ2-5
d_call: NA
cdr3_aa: CATRTSDQETQYF
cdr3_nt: TGTGCCACCAGAACTAGTGACCAAGAGACCCAGTACTTC

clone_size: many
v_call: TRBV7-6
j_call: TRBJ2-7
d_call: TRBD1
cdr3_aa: CASSLVVGGQGATYEQYF
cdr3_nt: TGTGCCAGCAGCTTAGTAGTTGGGGGGCAGGGGGCGACCTACGAGCAGTACTTC

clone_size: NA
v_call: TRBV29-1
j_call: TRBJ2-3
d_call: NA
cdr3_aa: CSVSTGLPGTDTQYF
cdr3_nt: TGCAGCGTAAGCACGGGCCTTCCAGGCACAGATACGCAGTATTTT

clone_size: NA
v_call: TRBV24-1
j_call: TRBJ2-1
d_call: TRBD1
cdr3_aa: CATRGTGSMDEQFF
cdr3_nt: TGTGCCACCAGAGGGACAGGGTCTATGGATGAGCAGTTCTTC

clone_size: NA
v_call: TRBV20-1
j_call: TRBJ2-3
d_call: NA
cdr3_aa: CSALSRGSTDTQYF
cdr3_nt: TGCAGTGCTTTGTCGAGGGGGAGCACAGATACGCAGTATTTT

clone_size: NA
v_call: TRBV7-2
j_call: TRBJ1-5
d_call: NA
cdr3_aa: CASTLWGQGQPQHF
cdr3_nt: TGTGCCAGCACTTTATGGGGGCAAGGGCAGCCCCAGCATTTT

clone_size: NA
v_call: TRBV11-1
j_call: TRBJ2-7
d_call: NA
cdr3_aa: CASSLVGRVVGVQYF
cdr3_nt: TGTGCCAGCAGCTTGGTTGGCAGGGTTGTTGGGGTGCAGTACTTC

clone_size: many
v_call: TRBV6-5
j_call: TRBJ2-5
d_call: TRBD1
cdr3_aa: CASTWTGGIEETQYF
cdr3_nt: TGTGCCAGCACATGGACAGGGGGTATCGAAGAGACCCAGTACTTC

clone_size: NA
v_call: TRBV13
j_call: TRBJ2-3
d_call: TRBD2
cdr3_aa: CASSSRLAGDLNTDTQYF
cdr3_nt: TGTGCCAGCAGCTCGAGACTAGCGGGAGATCTCAACACAGATACGCAGTATTTT

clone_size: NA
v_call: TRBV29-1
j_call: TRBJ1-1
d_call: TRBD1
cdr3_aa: CSVRQGRSEAFF
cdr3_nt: TGCAGCGTTCGACAGGGCCGATCGGAAGCTTTCTTT

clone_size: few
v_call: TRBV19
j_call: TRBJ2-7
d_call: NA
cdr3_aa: CASSMRKDRYEQYF
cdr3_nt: TGTGCCAGTAGTATGAGAAAGGACCGCTACGAGCAGTACTTC

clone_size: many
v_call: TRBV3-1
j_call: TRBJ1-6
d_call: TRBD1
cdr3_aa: CASTSTGHNSPLHF
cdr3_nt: TGTGCCAGCACCTCGACAGGGCACAATTCACCCCTCCACTTT

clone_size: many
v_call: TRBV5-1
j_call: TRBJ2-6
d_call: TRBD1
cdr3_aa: CASRLQGAPGANVLTF
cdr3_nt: TGCGCCAGCAGATTACAGGGGGCGCCTGGGGCCAACGTCCTGACTTTC

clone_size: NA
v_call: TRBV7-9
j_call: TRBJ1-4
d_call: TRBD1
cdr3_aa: CASSLAGTGKNEKLFF
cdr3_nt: TGTGCCAGCAGCTTAGCGGGGACAGGGAAGAATGAAAAACTGTTTTTT

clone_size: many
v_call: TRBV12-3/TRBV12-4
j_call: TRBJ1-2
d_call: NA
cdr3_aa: CASRSGRQRRDTF
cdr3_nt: TGTGCCAGCAGGTCCGGACGCCAGCGTAGGGACACCTTC

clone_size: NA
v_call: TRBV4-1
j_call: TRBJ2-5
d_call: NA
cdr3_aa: CASSQDFKRVGTQYF
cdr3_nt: TGCGCCAGCAGCCAAGATTTTAAAAGGGTTGGGACCCAGTACTTC

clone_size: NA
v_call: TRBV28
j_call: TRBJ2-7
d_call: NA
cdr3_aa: CASSFSWDNSYEQYF
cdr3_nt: TGTGCCAGCAGTTTTTCTTGGGACAACTCCTACGAGCAGTACTTC

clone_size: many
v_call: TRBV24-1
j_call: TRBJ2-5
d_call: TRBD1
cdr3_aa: CATSDPTGWGETQYF
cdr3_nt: TGTGCCACCAGTGATCCGACAGGGTGGGGAGAGACCCAGTACTTC

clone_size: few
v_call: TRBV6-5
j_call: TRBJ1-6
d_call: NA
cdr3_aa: CASSYSGGGAGVHSPLHF
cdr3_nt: TGTGCCAGCAGTTACTCCGGGGGCGGGGCCGGCGTGCATTCACCCCTCCACTTT

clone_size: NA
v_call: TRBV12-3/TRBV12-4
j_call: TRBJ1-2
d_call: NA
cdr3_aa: CASSLLGVGYGYTF
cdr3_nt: TGTGCCAGCAGTTTATTAGGGGTAGGATATGGCTACACCTTC

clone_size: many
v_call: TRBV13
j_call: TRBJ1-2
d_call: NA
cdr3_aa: CASSADGINYGYTF
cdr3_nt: TGTGCCAGCAGCGCGGACGGAATAAACTATGGCTACACCTTC

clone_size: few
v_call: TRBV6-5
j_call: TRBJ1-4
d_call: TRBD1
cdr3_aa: CASRGSGTGGEKLFF
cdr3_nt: TGTGCCAGCAGGGGATCCGGGACAGGGGGTGAAAAACTGTTTTTT

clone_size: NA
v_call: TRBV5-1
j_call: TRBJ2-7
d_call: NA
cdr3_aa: CASSLGSGRTYEQYF
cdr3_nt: TGCGCCAGCAGCTTGGGCAGCGGCAGGACCTACGAGCAGTACTTC

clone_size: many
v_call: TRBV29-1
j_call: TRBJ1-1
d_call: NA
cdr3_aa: CSVRTGTVGTEAFF
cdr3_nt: TGCAGCGTGCGGACGGGGACCGTGGGGACTGAAGCTTTCTTT

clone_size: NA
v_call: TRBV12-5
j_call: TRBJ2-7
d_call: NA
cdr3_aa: CASGMGFPTHEQYF
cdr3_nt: TGTGCTAGTGGCATGGGGTTCCCGACCCACGAGCAGTACTTC

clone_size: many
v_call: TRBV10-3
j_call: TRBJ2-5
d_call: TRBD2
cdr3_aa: CAISESTASGSRETQYF
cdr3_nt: TGTGCCATCAGTGAGTCGACGGCTAGCGGGAGCAGAGAGACCCAGTACTTC

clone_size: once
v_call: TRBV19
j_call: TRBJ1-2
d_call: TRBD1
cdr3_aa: CACTGQAVYGYTF
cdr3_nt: TGTGCCTGCACGGGACAGGCGGTATATGGCTACACCTTC

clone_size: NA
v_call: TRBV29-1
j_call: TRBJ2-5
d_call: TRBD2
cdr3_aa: CSVERTSAETQYF
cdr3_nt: TGCAGCGTTGAAAGGACTAGCGCAGAGACCCAGTACTTC

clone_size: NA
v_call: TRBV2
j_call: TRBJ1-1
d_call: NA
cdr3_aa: CASRVGGARTEASF
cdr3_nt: TGTGCCAGCAGAGTTGGGGGCGCGCGCACTGAAGCTTCCTTT

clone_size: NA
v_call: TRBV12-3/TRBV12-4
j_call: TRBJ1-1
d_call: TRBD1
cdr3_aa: CASSQMITGGTEAFF
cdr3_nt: TGTGCCAGCAGCCAAATGATTACAGGGGGCACTGAAGCTTTCTTT

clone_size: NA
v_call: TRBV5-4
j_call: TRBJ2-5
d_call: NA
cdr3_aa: CASSRGSQEIQYF
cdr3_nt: TGTGCCAGCAGCCGGGGGAGCCAAGAGATCCAGTACTTC

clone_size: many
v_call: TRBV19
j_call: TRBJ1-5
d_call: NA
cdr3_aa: CASSPRVKNQPQHF
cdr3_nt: TGTGCCAGTAGTCCGCGGGTGAAAAATCAGCCCCAGCATTTT

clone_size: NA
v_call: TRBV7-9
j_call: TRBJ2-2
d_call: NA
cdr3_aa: CASSLEGLSGELFF
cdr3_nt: TGTGCCAGCAGCTTAGAAGGCCTCTCAGGGGAGCTGTTTTTT

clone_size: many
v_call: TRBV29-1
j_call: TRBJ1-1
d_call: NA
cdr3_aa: CSVEGHRGSTEAFF
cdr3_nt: TGCAGCGTTGAAGGTCACCGGGGAAGCACTGAAGCTTTCTTT

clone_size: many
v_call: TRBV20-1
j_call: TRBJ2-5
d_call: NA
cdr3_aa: CSARQPGRAQETQYF
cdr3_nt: TGCAGTGCTAGACAACCGGGACGGGCCCAAGAGACCCAGTACTTC

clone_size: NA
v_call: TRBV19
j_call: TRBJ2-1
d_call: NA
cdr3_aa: CASSISGVSEQFF
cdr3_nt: TGTGCCAGTAGTATATCTGGGGTGAGTGAGCAGTTCTTC